The rows below give T cell receptor beta chains drawn from one sample of a study of T cell repertoires in ileal Crohn's disease. The table came from immunoSEQ multiplex PCR; TCRdb's copy has only in-frame clones and leaves some out. The repertoire includes roughly 16,000 clones, 85% to 95% of them detected once, and 3.4% sits in the top ten. Sequencing was performed on ileal tissue. The receptors shown here come from an adult with Crohn's disease. Each CDR3 is given with its conserved first and last residue. The order of the fields is V gene, J gene, D gene, clone size, CDR3 protein, CDR3 DNA. The D gene is left open where the match is weak. Rows may omit the clone size; those that give it use once, few, many or a size class.

>TRBV30|TRBJ1-1|-|-
CAWSVGRGQTFF
TGTGCCTGGAGTGTCGGGAGGGGCCAGACTTTCTTT
>TRBV19|TRBJ2-7|TRBD1|-
CASSDYRTGYSYEQYF
TGTGCCAGTAGTGACTACCGGACAGGGTATTCCTACGAGCAGTACTTC
>TRBV7-6|TRBJ2-1|TRBD2|-
CASSLASGGANEQFF
TGTGCCAGCAGCTTAGCTAGCGGGGGGGCCAATGAGCAGTTCTTC
>TRBV5-1|TRBJ1-1|TRBD1|-
CASTTGGGNANTEAFF
TGCGCCAGCACAACAGGGGGGGGAAACGCGAACACTGAAGCTTTCTTT
>TRBV2|TRBJ2-1|TRBD1|-
CASRDRSNEQFF
TGTGCCAGCCGGGACAGGTCAAATGAGCAGTTCTTC
>TRBV7-9|TRBJ1-1|TRBD1|-
CASGQGDTEAFF
TGTGCCAGTGGACAGGGGGACACTGAAGCTTTCTTT
>TRBV5-1|TRBJ2-7|-|-
CASSRGGLDSSYEQYF
TGCGCCAGCAGCCGCGGTGGGCTGGACAGCTCCTACGAGCAGTACTTC
>TRBV9|TRBJ2-2|-|-
CASSVDRGGELFF
TGTGCCAGCAGCGTTGACCGCGGCGGGGAGCTGTTTTTT
>TRBV5-1|TRBJ2-1|TRBD2|-
CASSLRLAHNEQFF
TGCGCCAGCAGCTTGCGACTAGCCCACAATGAGCAGTTCTTC
>TRBV2|TRBJ1-1|TRBD1|-
CASLRDRGVNTEAFF
TGTGCCAGCCTCCGGGACAGGGGGGTGAACACTGAAGCTTTCTTT
>TRBV18|TRBJ1-4|TRBD1|few
CASSPEGTANRFEEKLFF
TGTGCCAGCTCACCGGAAGGGACAGCTAATCGGTTTGAGGAAAAACTGTTTTTT
>TRBV11-3|TRBJ1-1|TRBD1|-
CASSLGGTGKAEAFF
TGTGCCAGCAGCTTAGGAGGGACAGGGAAGGCTGAAGCTTTCTTT
>TRBV5-1|TRBJ1-2|-|-
CASSPGTGTSVDGYTF
TGCGCCAGCAGTCCGGGAACCGGGACATCTGTCGATGGCTACACCTTC
>TRBV11-2|TRBJ2-5|-|-
CASSLRDMEETQYF
TGTGCCAGCAGCCTCCGGGACATGGAAGAGACCCAGTACTTC
>TRBV27|TRBJ2-1|-|-
CASPSGTNEQFF
TGTGCCAGCCCTTCAGGGACAAATGAGCAGTTCTTC
>TRBV4-1|TRBJ1-6|-|-
CASSHAGRVDSPLHF
TGCGCCAGCAGCCACGCAGGGCGAGTAGATTCACCCCTCCACTTT
>TRBV10-1|TRBJ2-5|TRBD2|-
CAIETSGRYF
TGCGCCATCGAGACTAGCGGTCGATACTTC
>TRBV6-5|TRBJ2-5|TRBD1|-
CASSPGGAETQYF
TGTGCCAGCAGTCCAGGGGGTGCAGAGACCCAGTACTTC
>TRBV7-9|TRBJ2-7|-|-
CASSQQGYEQYF
TGTGCCAGCAGCCAACAGGGCTACGAGCAGTACTTC
>TRBV2|TRBJ1-5|-|-
CASSRLVPSNQPQHF
TGTGCCAGCAGTCGATTGGTCCCCAGTAACCAGCCCCAGCATTTT
>TRBV7-3|TRBJ2-1|-|-
CASGVAAYNEQFF
TGTGCCAGCGGGGTAGCGGCCTACAATGAGCAGTTCTTC
>TRBV30|TRBJ1-2|-|-
CAWSVQTNYGYTF
TGTGCCTGGTCCGTACAGACTAACTATGGCTACACCTTC
>TRBV7-8|TRBJ2-2|-|-
CASSRRDKNTGELFF
TGTGCCAGCAGCCGACGGGACAAAAACACCGGGGAGCTGTTTTTT
>TRBV5-1|TRBJ2-7|-|once
CASSSNYYEQYF
TGCGCCAGCAGCTCAAACTACTACGAGCAGTACTTC
>TRBV6-1|TRBJ1-1|TRBD1|-
CASSARGRRTEAFF
TGTGCCAGCAGTGCAAGGGGGCGCCGGACTGAAGCTTTCTTT
>TRBV19|TRBJ2-3|TRBD1|-
CASSRQTGDTQYF
TGTGCCAGTAGTAGACAGACAGGGGATACGCAGTATTTT
>TRBV15|TRBJ1-2|TRBD1|-
CATSRGDRANYGYTF
TGTGCCACCAGCAGAGGGGACAGGGCTAACTATGGCTACACCTTC
>TRBV20-1|TRBJ1-4|-|-
CSAKGDEKLFF
TGCAGTGCTAAGGGGGATGAAAAACTGTTTTTT
>TRBV9|TRBJ1-4|TRBD1|-
CASAGQGEEKLFF
TGTGCCAGCGCTGGACAGGGCGAGGAAAAACTGTTTTTT
>TRBV11-2|TRBJ1-2|-|-
CASSFTGQGWYGYTF
TGTGCCAGCAGCTTTACAGGGCAGGGGTGGTATGGCTACACCTTC
>TRBV6-4|TRBJ2-1|-|-
CASSTGLYNEQFF
TGTGCCAGCTCCACGGGGTTGTACAATGAGCAGTTCTTC
>TRBV5-8|TRBJ2-7|-|-
CASKERQEDYEQYF
TGTGCCAGCAAAGAACGGCAGGAAGACTACGAGCAGTACTTC
>TRBV7-3|TRBJ2-2|TRBD2|few
CASSVRGDRGELFF
TGTGCCAGCAGCGTGCGGGGGGATCGCGGGGAGCTGTTTTTT
>TRBV19|TRBJ1-6|-|-
CASSHTRRSPNSPLHF
TGTGCCAGTAGTCATACTCGACGGAGTCCGAATTCACCCCTCCACTTT
>TRBV7-9|TRBJ2-5|TRBD1|-
CASSLSGGLETQYF
TGTGCCAGCAGCTTATCAGGGGGCTTGGAGACCCAGTACTTC
>TRBV7-2|TRBJ1-4|TRBD1|-
CASSLGQGESEKLFF
TGTGCCAGCAGCTTAGGACAGGGGGAATCTGAAAAACTGTTTTTT
>TRBV27|TRBJ2-1|TRBD2|-
CASTPGAARSGGAYNEQFF
TGTGCCAGCACCCCGGGGGCAGCCCGGAGCGGGGGGGCCTACAATGAGCAGTTCTTC
>TRBV7-8|TRBJ1-1|-|once
CASSARGGRSQGEAFF
TGTGCCAGCAGCGCCCGGGGGGGGCGAAGTCAGGGCGAAGCTTTCTTT
>TRBV7-6|TRBJ2-3|TRBD2|-
CASSLGLAGYNTQYF
TGTGCCAGCAGCTTAGGACTAGCGGGGTATAATACGCAGTATTTT
>TRBV19|TRBJ2-7|TRBD2|few
CASSAAGGPYEQYF
TGTGCCAGTAGTGCCGCGGGGGGGCCCTACGAGCAGTACTTC
>TRBV9|TRBJ2-2|-|once
CASSFGLIPGELFF
TGTGCCAGCAGCTTCGGTTTAATCCCCGGGGAGCTGTTTTTT
>TRBV7-8|TRBJ2-7|-|-
CASSFSAVAYEQYF
TGTGCCAGCAGCTTTAGTGCGGTTGCCTACGAGCAGTACTTC
>TRBV7-7|TRBJ2-1|-|-
CASSPRTGSEQFF
TGTGCTAGCAGCCCCCGGACTGGAAGTGAGCAGTTCTTC
>TRBV4-3|TRBJ2-7|TRBD1|-
CASSRLEKGADPEQYF
TGCGCCAGCAGCCGATTAGAAAAGGGGGCAGATCCTGAGCAGTACTTC
>TRBV2|TRBJ1-6|-|few
CASSEGWGDYNSPLHF
TGTGCCAGCAGTGAAGGCTGGGGAGACTATAATTCACCCCTCCACTTT
>TRBV5-4|TRBJ2-2|TRBD1|-
CASSLGQGAGGELFF
TGTGCCAGCAGCTTGGGACAGGGGGCGGGCGGGGAGCTGTTTTTT
>TRBV7-8|TRBJ2-5|TRBD2|-
CASGTGTSGGQETQYF
TGTGCCAGCGGGACCGGGACTAGCGGGGGACAAGAGACCCAGTACTTC
>TRBV11-1|TRBJ1-2|TRBD1|-
CASSLLNQGANTF
TGTGCCAGCAGCTTATTGAATCAGGGGGCCAACACCTTC
>TRBV5-1|TRBJ1-3|TRBD1|-
CASSPRQGGKGSGNTIYF
TGCGCCAGCAGCCCACGACAGGGGGGAAAGGGCTCTGGAAACACCATATATTTT
>TRBV28|TRBJ2-5|TRBD1|-
CASSVSTGTGGEETQYF
TGTGCCAGCAGTGTATCGACCGGGACAGGGGGCGAAGAGACCCAGTACTTC
>TRBV5-6|TRBJ2-5|-|-
CASSRGAREETQYF
TGTGCCAGCAGCCGGGGGGCCCGGGAAGAGACCCAGTACTTC
>TRBV2|TRBJ2-1|TRBD2|-
CASRRYFLAGGTYNEQFF
TGTGCCAGTCGCCGTTATTTTCTAGCGGGGGGTACCTACAATGAGCAGTTCTTC
>TRBV9|TRBJ2-3|-|-
CASSVQGWGASGKDTQYF
TGTGCCAGCAGCGTCCAAGGTTGGGGGGCTAGCGGAAAAGATACGCAGTATTTT
>TRBV29-1|TRBJ2-7|TRBD1|-
CSVSTGYSYEQYF
TGCAGCGTCTCGACAGGGTACTCCTACGAGCAGTACTTC
>TRBV10-3|TRBJ1-4|TRBD1|once
CAIRGQTNEKLFF
TGTGCCATCAGGGGACAGACTAATGAAAAACTGTTTTTT
>TRBV4-3|TRBJ2-1|-|-
CASSQEGQPYNEQFF
TGCGCCAGCAGCCAAGAGGGCCAGCCCTACAATGAGCAGTTCTTC
>TRBV5-1|TRBJ2-2|-|-
CASSLSLDRSGELFF
TGCGCCAGCAGCTTGTCTCTAGATAGGAGCGGGGAGCTGTTTTTT
>TRBV11-2|TRBJ2-3|-|-
CASSLVPDRSTDTQYF
TGTGCCAGCAGCTTAGTCCCGGACAGAAGCACAGATACGCAGTATTTT
>TRBV15|TRBJ1-2|TRBD1|-
CATSRRTGIGYTF
TGTGCCACCAGCCGGAGGACAGGTATTGGCTACACCTTC